This T cell receptor (beta chain) originates from a study of T cells after yellow fever vaccination (dated by TCRdb to between 2019 and 2020). Background for the entire study: Staining for CD3, CD45RA, CCR7 and CD95 was used to sort memory subsets (EM, EMRA, CM and Tscm) on a BD FACS Aria III. The SMART-Seq v4 Ultra Low Input RNA kit was used to prepare libraries from fractions with low cell numbers. To track T-cell clones before and after primary and booster YFV17D yellow fever vaccination, bulk TCR alpha and beta repertoires were sequenced longitudinally. The cohort comprised two healthy male donors, one aged 18 to 29 and one aged 30 to 39 years. Bulk PBMC replicates and cell subsets were isolated from blood drawn at multiple timepoints before and after both primary and secondary immunization. Memory subsets were sorted on days 0, 15 and 45 and at 18 months following primary vaccination, and on days 0, 15 and 45 following the 30-year booster. What the authors observed across the whole study: Computational filtering was required because FACS-sorted repertoires could contain abundant contaminating clonotypes from the bulk population. The secondary T-cell response was found to be weaker but faster than the primary response, with a peak reached on day 5 rather than on day 15. Only two donors were included in the study, so the extent to which the findings can be generalized is limited. On day 0, almost all vaccine-responding clonotypes were below detection in the sorted memory subsets. After the booster, most clones that had expanded after primary vaccination were detected again (around 96% of CD4 and roughly nine tenths of CD8), suggesting broad maintenance of memory. A small share of clonotypes occurred in both CD4 and CD8 compartments, likely arising from convergent recombination.

In the paper's terms, the treatment or condition label means: live attenuated yellow fever vaccine strain. PBMCs were isolated from peripheral blood using a standard Ficoll-Paque protocol. For sorted memory subsets, RNA extraction was done with the RNeasy Micro Kit. TCR cDNA was synthesized by 5'RACE template switching, which introduced a universal primer site and unique molecular identifiers. Priming for cDNA synthesis came from both the TCR alpha and TCR beta constant segments. Two PCR steps were used to amplify libraries, with sample barcodes and sequencing adapters being added in the second step. Sequencing of libraries was performed on Illumina HiSeq 2500 (2x100 bp) or NovaSeq (2x150 bp). From the authors' description of their analysis: MIGEC was used to demultiplex reads and collapse the reads into UMI consensus sequences, and MiXCR was used for V(D)J alignment. Vaccine-responding clonotypes were defined with edgeR using replicate PBMC samples, requiring FDR below 0.01 and a log2 fold change above 5 up to day 15. Each bulk clonotype was labeled CD4 or CD8 based on which sequenced repertoire, CD4 or CD8, contained the clonotype at higher abundance. To estimate how each clone was distributed across memory phenotypes, clonotype frequencies in memory subsets were weighted by the numbers of FACS-sorted cells. In TCRdb, the public reads were trimmed at Q25 with fastp and aligned with MiXCR, with productive beta chains retained. Rows merge per CDR3 protein into single entries with the most common DNA and genes. It is TCRdb's table, rather than the study itself, that gives the V and J calls and clone size. The table for this sample lists tens of thousands of distinct CDR3 sequences; about 3.2% of them were counted only once. 0.85% to 1% of the sample is in the top ten clones.

This clonotype was recorded at least ten times. Per-base qualities were not stored, and no clone one base away is much larger. This specimen consisted of PBMCs, either bulk or a sorted T-cell subset (CD4+, CD8+, memory, or dextramer-sorted; not recorded which), obtained roughly 46 days after the first yellow fever vaccination. The receptor was isolated from a man aged 18 to 30 who received the YFV17D yellow fever vaccine.

The CDR3 sequence is CASSPSRYQETQYF. The DNA sequence is as follows: TGTGCCAGCAGCCCCAGCCGGTACCAAGAGACCCAGTACTTC. The chain couples TRBV7-2 to TRBJ2-5, with an unclear D gene assignment. The CDR3, cysteine through phenylalanine, is 14 amino acids long. The kept DNA is CDR3 alone, 42 bases in frame from the first base. CDR1 SGHTA and CDR2 FQGNSA are derived from the germline V gene. V is pared back by 5 bases and J by 0 bases, with 10 bases lying between the germline termini.